This TCR beta chain originates from a study of CD8 T cells in ankylosing spondylitis. Regarding the study as a whole: As reported, disease-linked clones showed significant enrichment in matched ankylosing spondylitis synovial fluid. A motif of 7 to 9 highly homologous TCR beta variants was seen as apparently characteristic of ankylosing spondylitis blood. Some of the motif variants had earlier been found in reactive arthritis patients' fluid and blood.

MiXCR, run by TCRdb on the 5' RACE reads, gives a single entry per CDR3 protein. The data hold almost 400,000 distinct CDR3 sequences, with more than 20% observed a single time. The table lists this clonotype with a few counts. Its antigen is as yet unknown. The sequence was obtained from a male donor with ankylosing spondylitis. Sequenced: blood, either unsorted or a sorted T cell fraction (not recorded which).

CDR3 sequence: CASSRNRDYEQYF. Here the CDR3 DNA reads TGTGCCAGCAGCCGCAACAGGGACTACGAGCAGTACTTC. The chain links TRBV3-1 to TRBJ2-7, with D perhaps TRBD1 (6 bases). CDR3 size: 13 residues. The germline V gene encodes CDR1 LGHDT and CDR2 YNNKEL (reference sequence). The V end lost 4 bases, the J end lost 3 bases, and 10 bases lay between the germline ends.